This section outlines one TCR beta chain sequence together with its context. This clonotype was recorded at least ten times. Its target antigen remains unknown. Per-nucleotide qualities are absent, and no much larger clonotype sits a single base away. CDR1 SEHNR and CDR2 FQNEAQ are derived from the germline V gene (reference sequence). Including the terminal cysteine and phenylalanine, the CDR3 comprises 12 residues. Kept here is only the CDR3 DNA, which spans 36 bases and is read in frame from base 1. Deletion took 5 bases off V and 4 bases off J, with a span of 7 bases between the germline ends. Library preparation used PCR. Reads for this sample came from an Illumina HiSeq 2500. TCR libraries were prepared with molecular barcoding, using unique molecular identifiers to normalize TCRbeta repertoire quantification. TCRdb itself trimmed the public reads at Q25 with fastp, ran MiXCR and retained productive beta chains. Identical CDR3 protein sequences are pooled into one entry, listed with their most common genes and DNA. The sample data list over 300,000 distinct CDR3 sequences, and approximately 10% of these were observed just once. The ten most abundant clones make up under 3% of the sample.

This entry belongs to a study of T-cell reconstitution after alpha-beta-depleted transplantation in children (dated by TCRdb to the mid-2010s). Notes on the research overall: The study quantitatively tracked T-cell immune reconstitution after TCRalphabeta/CD19-depleted allogeneic hematopoietic cell transplantation in children using TCR repertoire profiling.

The sample here was PBMCs from the stem cell graft donor, taken from the stem cell graft. The chain employs TRBV7-9 and TRBJ2-3; the D gene assignment is ambiguous. The sequence was obtained from a human donor who donated a stem cell graft to a child with acute lymphoblastic leukemia. The nucleotide sequence is given as TGTGCCAGCAGCCTGCAGCCAGATACGCAGTATTTT. The resulting protein is CASSLQPDTQYF. Extended through the reference TRBV7-9 and TRBJ2-3 proteins, this CDR3 yields the full variable domain: DTGVSQNPRHKITKRGQNVTFRCDPISEHNRLYWYRQTLGQGPEFLTYFQNEAQLEKSRLLSDRFSAERPKGSFSTLEIQRTEQGDSAMYLCASSLQPDTQYFGPGTRLTVL.